Listed here is a single T cell receptor (beta chain). Its antigen is unknown. No qualities accompany the bases; no much larger clone lies one base away. This sample was taken from a study of beta chain features in type 1 diabetes (dated by TCRdb to the late 2010s). Looking at the study overall: Patients and healthy donors did not differ in mean age, gender distribution, total cell number or subset yield. A total of some 110 million sorted cells were examined across all samples, and a strong correlation was observed between cell number per subset and RNA yield. The study compared the TCRB repertoires of sorted circulating CD4+ T cell subsets in recently diagnosed type 1 diabetes patients with those in matched healthy donors. Regulatory and stem cell-like memory subsets were obtained from only 8 patients and roughly eight healthy donors, while naive and central memory subsets were obtained from all 30 or so donors. General findings and caveats noted by the study authors: Naive, central memory and regulatory TCRB repertoires appeared more similar among patients than among healthy donors. Because cDNA was sequenced instead of genomic DNA, highly expressing activated cells could be over-represented, though the groups showed no difference in activation or CD3 levels. Because small numbers of individuals were included in the HLA sub-analyses, any influence of HLA type on TCRB rearrangement was left unresolved. PCR may preferentially amplify shorter templates, but because patient and control samples were amplified and corrected together, any resulting skew would affect both groups equally. A moderate but significant shortening of TCRB CDR3 length was observed in type 1 diabetes patients in all four CD4+ subsets. Patients with type 1 diabetes made fewer insertions and deleted more nucleotides at VDJ recombination sites, implying thymic rearrangement abnormalities.

From each donor, a single peripheral blood sample of approximately 120 mL on average was drawn into heparinised tubes. A BD FACSAria II was used to sort naive, central memory, regulatory and stem cell-like memory CD4+ T cells with a panel that included CD45RO, CCR7, CD25, CD127, CD95 and CD27. All sorted populations exceeded 95% purity. PBMCs were isolated immediately by Lymphoprep density gradient centrifugation and stained directly without culture. Samples were stained and sorted in pairs, with one healthy donor and one patient per experiment, so that batch effects were minimized. The entire amount of isolated RNA was reverse transcribed using the High Capacity cDNA Reverse Transcription Kit, so the sequenced TCRB transcripts were expressed ones. Naive, central memory and regulatory T cell samples underwent deep immunoSEQ sequencing, averaging approximately 3.5 million total reads per sample. Sorted cells were lysed in RLT buffer, and RNA was extracted using DNase-treated RNeasy Micro or Mini kits according to cell number. To prevent cross-contamination, each cell subset was processed individually, whereas patient and healthy donor samples were processed jointly. The immunoSEQ multiplex PCR was used to amplify TCRB sequences from cDNA, yielding 87-bp fragments that span the CDR3 region. The amplicons were sequenced using the Illumina HiSeq platform. Turning to the authors' computational methods: Synthetic template baselines were used to correct PCR bias computationally, reads within Hamming distance 2 were collapsed together, and singletons that could not be merged were discarded. Reads were aligned to IMGT to assign V, D and J genes, CDR3 length, and insertions or deletions at six rearrangement sites. Within each subset, clonotype counts were normalized to sorted cell number, and only after that were true diversity and Gini coefficients computed with the tcR R package. The overlap coefficient, calculated on TCRB nucleotide sequences, was used to measure repertoire sharing. As stored in TCRdb, this immuneACCESS dataset retains in-frame rearrangements with V and J assigned. A fraction of the clones does not appear; measured against another copy, unresolved V genes explain less than half of the discrepancy, and the remainder lacks a known reason. The V and J calls and clone size are taken from that table; D and trimming were inferred from the DNA. This sample lists about 40,000 clones; approximately 50% were detected once. The ten most abundant clones make up 0.72% of the sample.

Reading the germline V gene (reference sequence) gives CDR1 SEHNR and CDR2 FQNEAQ. The germline V end is reduced by 5 bases and the J end by 2 bases; junction bases left unmatched: 4. Measured from the cysteine to the phenylalanine, the CDR3 is 15 residues long. The sequence is cut down to CDR3 DNA, 45 bases in frame from base 1. Sequences were obtained from central memory CD4+ T cells from blood. This TCR came from a woman aged 18-30 years in good health. Recombination linked TRBV7-9 to TRBJ2-5; TRBD2 aligns with 11 central bases. Read as DNA, the sequence is TGTGCCAGCAGCAGGGGGACTAGCGGACAAGAGACCCAGTACTTC. It codes for CASSRGTSGQETQYF.